Here is one T cell receptor beta chain with its context. This sample is drawn from a study of cytomegalovirus exposure and HLA in healthy donors. Primers for the PCR totalled 60 Vbeta and 13 Jbeta. This table comes from immunoSEQ multiplex PCR, and its TCRdb copy is limited to in-frame clones, with some not included. The sample has about 170,000 clones; around four fifths are singletons. Germline CDR1 reads GTSNPN; CDR2 reads SVGIG (reference sequence). V was cut by 2 bases and J by 8 bases, with 9 bases left in between. There are 11 residues in the CDR3. What was sequenced was PBMCs. V usage is TRBV30 and J usage is TRBJ1-1, with a tentative D call TRBD1 (5 bases). This sequence was found in a female donor in good health and CMV-seronegative. The CDR3 spells CAWSLGGEAFF. CDR3 nucleotide sequence: TGTGCCTGGAGTCTGGGGGGAGAAGCTTTCTTT.